The following is a TCR beta chain sequence with its context. Its target is unknown. Other DNA sequences in this sample translate to the same CDR3. The data derive from a study of shared clonotypes between healthy human individuals. Study overall: Used for every donor were three CD4 naive, three CD4 memory, two CD8 naive and one CD8 memory plate. The study, taken as a whole, reports: Larger estimated richness was generally seen in naive subsets than in memory subsets.

The donor cohort consisted entirely of Caucasian adults residing in Nashville, Tennessee. The CDR3 length is 13 residues. Per the germline V gene, CDR1 is MNHNS and CDR2 is SASEGT. Trimming took off 4 bases at V and 1 base at J, with 7 bases between the two ends. Clones were read by immunoSEQ multiplex PCR, and TCRdb kept only the in-frame ones, dropping some. The sample lists millions of clones, around 90% occurring once. The chain uses TRBV6-1 and TRBJ1-1, with D tentatively TRBD1 (5 bases). Specimen: naive CD4+ T cells sorted from blood. Subset here: CD45RA+ positively selected. The clonotype originates from a man aged 18 to 30 in good health. CDR3 in DNA: TGTGCCAGCAGTGTTACAGGGAACACTGAAGCTTTCTTT. This sequence encodes CASSVTGNTEAFF.